The T cell receptor beta chain under discussion was sequenced for a study of radiation and T cells in renal cell carcinoma. Study results and caveats: Without pretreatment biopsies, baseline tumor clonotype presence was undetermined.

Profiling relied on immunoSEQ multiplex PCR, and the TCRdb table lists in-frame clones only, not all of them. The table lists some 130,000 clones, about 81% of them singletons. Time point: blood 2 weeks post-SBRT. Documented treatment: 15 Gy SBRT to primary tumor, nephrectomy 4 weeks later. Radiation-treated patients gave blood at baseline, week 2 and week 4. V was cut by 1 base and J by 11 bases, with 9 bases left in between. This CDR3 is 11 amino acids long. Per the germline V gene, CDR1 is SGHTS and CDR2 is YDEGEE. This clone occurred a few times. The antigen is undetermined. The receptor was derived from a woman aged 60-75 years with renal cell carcinoma. The J gene is TRBJ1-1, the V gene TRBV5-8; D is ambiguous. The material sequenced was blood, taken from a patient whose treatment included radiotherapy and nephrectomy. The CDR3 sequence is CASSLNLRAFF. CDR3 nucleotides: TGTGCCAGCAGCTTGAACCTCCGTGCTTTCTTT.